This T cell receptor (delta chain) is from a study of Vδ1+ human thymocytes. Findings and caveats of the study: Highly polyclonal TRG and TRD repertoires with Gaussian CDR3 length distributions appeared in thymus.

This clone was seen only a few times. Antigen specificity is unknown. CDR3 length: 22 amino acids. J gave up 7 bases and V 0 bases, and 29 bases lay outside the gene matches. The germline V gene encodes CDR1 TSWWSYY and CDR2 QGS. The template was reverse-transcribed extracted RNA. The CDR3 regions were amplified by multiplex PCR from V-gene primers to a constant-region primer. TCRdb re-analyzed the multiplex PCR reads via CATT. The repertoire holds 45,000 to 60,000 delta-chain clones, with less than 20% as singletons. The receptor was isolated from a boy younger than two who had congenital heart surgery. J is TRDJ1 and V is TRDV1; 7 positions match TRDD3. Material for sequencing was Vdelta1+ gamma-delta thymocytes from the thymus. Documented subset: FACS-sorted CD3+ TCRalphabeta- TCRVdelta1+ TCRVdelta2- thymocytes. The chain's CDR3 is CALGELCRAPLYVGDEFVKLIF. DNA of the CDR3: TGTGCTCTTGGGGAACTCTGTCGGGCCCCACTCTATGTGGGGGACGAATTCGTTAAACTCATCTTT.